Below, one T cell receptor beta chain is given with its context. This clone was detected a few times. No cognate antigen has been identified for it. Base quality data are lacking; no much larger clone is found one base away. This specimen comes from a study of T cell responses to AZD1222 COVID-19 vaccine (dated by TCRdb to 2020 to 2023). About the investigation overall: AZD1222 recipients given second doses at about 4 weeks or at about 12 weeks were pooled, since spike-specific TCR depth and breadth were not found to differ between the two schedules. TCR sequencing covered more than 230 trial participants: roughly 200 given two doses of AZD1222 and about 26 given two doses of MenACWY control vaccine. Trial participants were enrolled by age into 18-55, 56-69 and 70-plus year subgroups, with approximately 160, 26 and 62 TCR-sequenced participants respectively.

The time point label here, explained by the study, means: baseline before first vaccination. Samples from vaccinated people were obtained from the UK trials COV001 and COV002, which included a single-blind randomized controlled phase 2/3 trial of AZD1222 (ChAdOx1 nCoV-19) in healthy adults. For TCRbeta chain sequencing, PBMC samples were collected from trial participants at day 0 and at day 28 after the second dose. The CDR3 regions of human TCRbeta chains were analyzed by immunosequencing. Concerning the study's data processing: Repertoire TCRs were matched against a reference library of SARS-CoV-2-specific TCRs generated with the MIRA antigen-specificity platform. Breadth was defined as the fraction of unique TCRs that were SARS-CoV-2-associated, and depth was defined as the fraction of total T cells that were SARS-CoV-2-associated. Each spike-specific TCR was assigned to its reactive spike region and to a CD4 or CD8 class using the MIRA data. Log10-transformed breadth and depth values were compared by one-way ANOVA with Sidak's multiple comparisons tests. Drawn from immuneACCESS, this table holds only the in-frame rearrangements with V and J called that TCRdb kept. Clones are partly lost; checked studies trace under half to an unresolved V gene and leave the rest unexplained. V, J and clone size are taken as reported in that table, and D and trimming were inferred from the DNA itself. This sample has 95,000 to 150,000 clones in its table, and around 82% of those were observed once. The ten largest clones add up to 5% to 7% of the sample.

CDR1 and CDR2 are read off the germline V gene (reference sequence) as SEHNR and FQNEAQ. CDR3 length: 13 amino acids, cysteine to phenylalanine. The DNA shown is the 39-base CDR3, in frame from base 1. V is reduced by 5 bases and J by 8 bases, leaving a spacing of 15 bases between them. Here is what the overall study found, with its caveats: Conclusions about previously exposed vaccinees are limited, since just a handful of AZD1222 recipients were seropositive for SARS-CoV-2 at baseline. The vaccine-associated CD4 TCRs covered the entire spike protein, and the dominant responses fell in regions 160-218 and 743-854. Participants were mostly white British, with more females than males. The authors suggested clonal diversity may have been underestimated. Nearly half of unique spike-specific TCRs reportedly recognized epitopes outside regions mutated in the B.1.351 and B.1.1.7 variants. After two AZD1222 doses, spike-specific TCR breadth and depth were significantly higher than at day 0 and than in MenACWY recipients. Because no day 14 peak-response samples were available, repertoires were characterized only after the peak T cell response. In the small 56-69-year group, the increase in depth fell short of significance, most likely because of low power.

The sequencing here drew on peripheral blood, taken on day 0 of AZD1222 vaccination. This sequence uses TRBV7-9 and TRBJ1-2; no D gene can be assigned with confidence. This receptor was obtained from an adult in good health. The nucleotides read TGTGCCAGCAGCATACTAGGACTCTGGGGCTACACCTTC. Its coded protein is CASSILGLWGYTF.